The clone carrying this TCR beta chain is judged medium-sized. Its antigen is unknown. Adaptor-ligated barcode primers were used to amplify TRBV12-4/TRBJ1-2 clonotypes. TCRdb processed the multiplex PCR reads anew with MiXCR; each CDR3 protein has one entry. This sample yields 900 to 1,100 distinct CDR3 sequences, of which about 3% are seen a single time; approximately 35% belongs to the top ten. Whole-study results and caveats: Tumor memory CD4+ T cell TCR gene usage was found to cluster with blood and lymph node memory CD4+ cells and with lymph node naive CD4+ cells. Under 2.1% of tumor Treg sequences matched blood Tregs or memory cells. Tumor Treg TCRs overlapped most with tumor naive CD4+ cells.

CDR3 size: 15 residues. Trimming left V 5 bases short and J 4 bases short, with 17 bases between. The sorted Tregs were CD4+CD25+CD127-/low cells. This TCR was recovered from a female donor with breast cancer. The sequenced sample was Tregs sorted from blood. This chain uses TRBV12-3 or TRBV12-4 with TRBJ1-2, with TRBD1 as a possible D gene (6 bases). The CDR3 DNA reads TGTGCCAGCAGTCCCTGGACAGATGGGATCTATGGCTACACCTTC. This sequence encodes CASSPWTDGIYGYTF.